Below, 2 T cell receptor beta chains from the same sample are listed, as sequenced in a study of blood T cell repertoires in COVID-19 (dated by TCRdb to about 2020). Library preparation was by the immunoSEQ multiplex PCR assay. Here the immuneACCESS table is served through TCRdb, limited to in-frame sequences with V and J called. Missing clones are a known gap in these copies; in checked studies unresolved V genes cover under half, and the rest lacks a known reason. The sample includes about 240,000 clones, with about 91% observed a single time. The ten largest clones represent about 2.5% of the sample. Sequencing was performed on PBMCs or T cells enriched from blood (not recorded which). The receptor source for this set is a woman in her thirties with acute COVID-19.

This chain uses TRBV5-1 with TRBJ2-7; 10 bases are shared with TRBD1. Looked up from germline, CDR1 is SGHRS and CDR2 is YFSETQ. The CDR3 contains 16 residues. V trimming: 3 bases; J trimming: 5 bases; junction bases outside the gene matches: 11. The CDR3 loop is CASSSPPGQGRHEQYF. Written as DNA, the CDR3 is TGCGCCAGCAGCTCCCCCCCGGGACAGGGGAGGCACGAGCAGTACTTC.

The V and J genes are TRBV29-1 and TRBJ2-2; D remains ambiguous. Germline values: CDR1 SQVTM, CDR2 ANQGSEA. The CDR3 has 12 residues. The V and J ends lost 2 bases and 4 bases respectively, with 5 bases between them. CDR3: CSVETGTGELFF. Here the CDR3 DNA reads TGCAGCGTTGAAACCGGCACCGGGGAGCTGTTTTTT.